Below are 8 T cell receptor beta chains sequenced from a single sample in a study of cytomegalovirus exposure and HLA in healthy donors. Researchers ran the PCR with 60 Vbeta and 13 Jbeta primers. The method was immunoSEQ multiplex PCR; TCRdb's version includes in-frame clones alone and lacks a portion of them. The sample holds roughly 100,000 clones; around 80% are singletons and the top ten take about 6%. The sample taken for sequencing was PBMCs. The receptors originated from a male donor in good health and CMV-seronegative.

To note about this clone: Additional DNA sequences in this sample encode the identical CDR3. The gene calls are TRBV7-8 and TRBJ2-2; no clear D. The CDR3 has 15 residues. Germline lookup yields CDR1 SGHVS and CDR2 FQNEAQ. V lost 5 bases and J lost 1, with 11 bases in between. CDR3 in amino acids: CASSHKTQNTGELFF. CDR3 coding DNA: TGTGCCAGCAGCCACAAGACACAGAACACCGGGGAGCTGTTTTTT.

This chain links TRBV6-6 with TRBJ2-7, with a weak D call TRBD1 (6 bases). The V gene lost 8 bases and the J gene lost 6 bases, with 14 bases spanning the gap. This CDR3 is 12 amino acids long. Germline values: CDR1 MNHNY, CDR2 SVGAGI (reference sequence). This chain's CDR3 is CASLTGLGEQYF. CDR3 nucleotide sequence: TGTGCCAGCCTCACAGGGTTGGGCGAGCAGTACTTC.

The J gene is TRBJ2-2, the V gene TRBV10-3, with TRBD2 matching 7 bases. After removal of 4 bases from V and 7 bases from J, the junction contained 6 bases not matched to a gene. CDR1 is ENHRY, CDR2 SYGVKD, per germline. The CDR3 is 14 amino acids. The CDR3 bases are TGTGCCATCAGTGCAAGCGGGACGGGCGGGGAGCTGTTTTTT. It yields the protein CAISASGTGGELFF.

This clone was found a few times. The genes are TRBV10-3 and TRBJ2-1; 13 nucleotides line up with TRBD2. Unmatched junction bases numbered 3, after V lost 2 bases and J lost 8 bases. This CDR3 comprises 15 residues. CDR1 is ENHRY and CDR2 is SYGVKD in the germline V gene. The CDR3 spells CAISEMTSGRYEQFF. The CDR3 nucleotides are TGTGCCATCAGTGAGATGACTAGCGGGAGGTATGAGCAGTTCTTC.

V and J are TRBV5-6 and TRBJ1-2; TRBD1 might be the D (5 bases). The CDR3 has 14 amino acids. In germline, CDR1 is SGHDT, CDR2 YYEEEE. V dropped 3 bases and J dropped 2 bases, with 11 bases sitting between them. As DNA, the CDR3 is TGTGCCAGCAGCTCCGATGGGGGGAACTATGGCTACACCTTC. The encoded protein is CASSSDGGNYGYTF.

V usage is TRBV5-6 and J usage is TRBJ2-5; 14 bases match TRBD2. The CDR3 is 19 amino acids. Trimming cost V 2 bases and J 1 base; bases outside gene matches: 10. CDR1 is SGHDT, CDR2 YYEEEE, per germline. The CDR3 DNA sequence: TGTGCCAGCAGCTTTCGAACCGGACTAGCGGGAGGCTTCCAAGAGACCCAGTACTTC. This codes for CASSFRTGLAGGFQETQYF.

The rearrangement uses TRBV7-9 and TRBJ1-2, with 8 nucleotides matching TRBD1. The CDR3 has 13 amino acids. The junction had 3 bases not matched to a gene; V was cut back by 5 bases and J by 4 bases. Germline-derived CDR1 and CDR2 are SEHNR and FQNEAQ (reference sequence). The CDR3 DNA is TGTGCCAGCAGCGCCGGGACAGGCTATGGCTACACCTTC. Amino acids: CASSAGTGYGYTF.

The CDR3 sequence is CASWWAGEVNDDEQFF. In DNA, the CDR3 is TGTGCCAGCTGGTGGGCTGGGGAGGTTAACGACGATGAGCAGTTCTTC. V gene TRBV2 combines with J gene TRBJ2-1, with a tentative D call TRBD2 (6 bases). The V end was cut by 8 bases, the J end by 8 bases, with 25 bases between. Germline loops: CDR1 SNHLY, CDR2 FYNNEI. This CDR3 is 16 amino acids long.